Each of the 30 T cell receptor beta chains below was sequenced from the same sample in a study of neurological immune-mediated disorders. TCRdb reprocessed the 5' RACE reads via MiXCR and lists one record per CDR3 protein. The table lists about 60,000 distinct CDR3 sequences, about 3.3% of them singletons, with 7.1% in the top ten. Sequences were obtained from PBMCs. These receptor sequences come from a woman aged 60-75 years with multiple sclerosis.

This clonotype was picked up many times. The chain links TRBV5-1 to TRBJ2-1, with 9 bases aligning to TRBD2. The CDR3 has 16 amino acids. Germline trimming cut 4 bases from V and 4 bases from J; bases unmatched to any gene: 9. Germline V CDR1 and CDR2: SGHRS, YFSETQ. The CDR3 loop is CASSQGTSPGYNEQFF. The CDR3 nucleotides are TGCGCCAGCAGCCAAGGGACTAGCCCAGGGTACAATGAGCAGTTCTTC.

This clonotype was seen a few times. J is TRBJ2-7 and V is TRBV20-1; D could derive from TRBD1 or TRBD2 (6 bases each). Germline CDR1 reads DFQATT; CDR2 reads SNEGSKA (reference sequence). Trimming shortened V by 6 bases and J by 4 bases, and 22 bases separated the two germline ends. This CDR3 region has 15 residues. In DNA form, the CDR3 reads TGCAGTGCCTCCGGTGGGGGCGTGGGAGGATACGAGCAGTACTTC. Its translation: CSASGGGVGGYEQYF.

This clonotype was counted ten times or more. The chain employs TRBV20-1 and TRBJ2-2; D is ambiguous. Germline-derived CDR1 and CDR2 are DFQATT and SNEGSKA (reference sequence). Trimming pared 6 bases from V and 5 bases from J, leaving 16 bases between. The CDR3 runs to 14 residues. The CDR3 sequence is CSAVPPLKTGELFF. The CDR3 DNA is TGCAGTGCCGTCCCCCCCTTGAAGACCGGGGAGCTGTTTTTT.

This clonotype was picked up a small number of times. This may be a read error, as it is one base from a much larger clone. The rearrangement links TRBV29-1 to TRBJ1-1, with D uncertain. Germline assignment: CDR1 SQVTM and CDR2 ANQGSEA. The CDR3 loop spans 14 amino acids. CDR3 bases: TGCTCTACAAACGAAGGGCCTTCTAACACTGAAGCTTTCTTT. Translation: CSTNEGPSNTEAFF.

This clonotype was seen repeatedly, ten times or more. The chain has TRBV6-1 and TRBJ1-5, with a weak D call TRBD1 (6 bases). Germline V gives CDR1 MNHNS, CDR2 SASEGT. V lost 4 bases and J lost 4, with 14 bases in between. This CDR3 is 15 amino acids long. CDR3 sequence reads: CASSGRGTKNQPQHF. CDR3 DNA: TGTGCCAGCAGTGGTAGGGGGACCAAGAATCAGCCCCAGCATTTT.

This clonotype appeared many times. The chain joins TRBV14 to TRBJ1-1; no firm D call. This CDR3 region has 12 residues. With 6 bases removed from V and 6 bases from J, the gap between germline ends came to 11 bases. Germline V gene lookup returns CDR1 SGHDN and CDR2 FVKESK. The CDR3 spells CASSFGGPEAFF. The CDR3 DNA follows: TGTGCCAGCAGTTTTGGTGGGCCTGAAGCTTTCTTT.

The sample holds many counts of this clonotype. The chain couples TRBV20-1 to TRBJ2-3, with 7 positions matching TRBD2. V lost 6 bases to trimming and J lost 2 bases; unmatched junction nucleotides: 11. Germline-derived CDR1 and CDR2 are DFQATT and SNEGSKA (reference sequence). The CDR3 sequence is 15 residues long. For the CDR3, the DNA is TGCAGTGCCCTGAGCCTAGCGGAGCTCACAGATACGCAGTATTTT. Encoded protein: CSALSLAELTDTQYF.

This clonotype was picked up a small number of times. A clone one base away is much larger, so this may be a read error. For the CDR3, the DNA is TGTGCCAGCAGCCCGACAGGGCCTGGAAAAACCATATATTTT. Its protein product is CASSPTGPGKTIYF. The chain recombines TRBV3-1 with TRBJ1-3; the match to TRBD1 covers 7 bases. The CDR3 contains 14 residues. The germline V gene encodes CDR1 LGHDT and CDR2 YNNKEL (reference sequence).

This clonotype was detected ten times or more. This chain uses TRBV5-1 with TRBJ1-4; 7 bases are shared with TRBD1. Germline CDR1 is SGHRS and CDR2 is YFSETQ. This CDR3 comprises 16 residues. V dropped 4 bases and J dropped 9; count of bases not matched to a gene: 15. The CDR3 loop reads CASSVERTGGGQKLFF. The CDR3, as DNA: TGCGCCAGCAGCGTGGAAAGGACAGGTGGAGGTCAAAAACTGTTTTTT.

This clonotype was recorded at least ten times. The chain couples TRBV9 to TRBJ2-1, with 9 bases identical to TRBD2. CDR3 size: 16 residues. Germline assignment: CDR1 SGDLS and CDR2 YYNGEE. Losses at the gene ends were 0 bases for V and 1 base for J; bases not matched to a gene: 2. CDR3 in amino acids: CASSVGGGVSYNEQFF. CDR3 DNA: TGTGCCAGCAGCGTAGGCGGGGGGGTTTCCTACAATGAGCAGTTCTTC. Filled out from reference TRBV9 and TRBJ2-1, the complete variable domain reads DSGVTQTPKHLITATGQRVTLRCSPRSGDLSVYWYQQSLDQGLQFLIQYYNGEERAKGNILERFSAQQFPDLHSELNLSSLELGDSALYFCASSVGGGVSYNEQFFGPGTRLTVL.

This clonotype has at least ten counts. The chain links TRBV20-1 to TRBJ1-5; D possibly corresponds to TRBD1 (5 bases). With 5 bases removed from V and 2 bases from J, the gap between germline ends came to 13 bases. CDR1 and CDR2 (germline): DFQATT, SNEGSKA (reference sequence). The CDR3 length is 14 residues. In nucleotides, the CDR3 is TGCAGTGCTCCCCTCGGGGCAGGCAATCAGCCCCAGCATTTT. Translation: CSAPLGAGNQPQHF.

This clonotype showed up many times. The chain has TRBV5-6 and TRBJ1-2; 7 positions match TRBD1. In germline, CDR1 is SGHDT, CDR2 YYEEEE. The length of the CDR3 is 14 residues. Trimming at V came to 1 base and at J to 0 bases, leaving 0 bases not matched to a gene. CDR3 protein: CASSLTGANYGYTF. The CDR3 DNA reads TGTGCCAGCAGCTTGACAGGGGCTAACTATGGCTACACCTTC.

At least ten counts were recorded for this clonotype. The rearrangement links TRBV10-3 to TRBJ1-2, with D possibly being TRBD1 (5 bases). Trimming took off 4 bases at V and 4 bases at J, with 10 bases between the two ends. The CDR3 length is 13 residues. Germline-derived CDR1 and CDR2 are ENHRY and SYGVKD. DNA for the CDR3: TGTGCCATCAGTGGCGGGGGGACCTATGGCTACACCTTC. Translating it yields CAISGGGTYGYTF.

This clonotype was counted at least ten times. The chain joins TRBV4-3 to TRBJ2-6; 8 nucleotides align to TRBD1. The junction had 4 bases not matched to a gene; V was cut back by 4 bases and J by 2 bases. Germline V gene sequence: CDR1 LGHNA, CDR2 YSLEER. The CDR3 spans 16 residues. The DNA of the CDR3 is TGCGCCAGCAGCCTAGAGACAGGGGCTGGGGCCAACGTCCTGACTTTC. Its translation is CASSLETGAGANVLTF.

This clonotype was seen at least ten times. This chain links TRBV6-5 with TRBJ2-2; 8 nucleotides line up with TRBD2. This CDR3 contains 15 residues. CDR1 MNHEY and CDR2 SVGAGI come from the germline V gene. V trimming: 5 bases; J trimming: 0 bases; junction bases outside the gene matches: 2. CDR3 in DNA: TGTGCCAGCAGTAGGCGGGGGGCGAACACCGGGGAGCTGTTTTTT. Its translation is CASSRRGANTGELFF.

This clonotype was recorded at least ten times. V and J are TRBV12-3 or TRBV12-4 and TRBJ2-7; D not certain. CDR3 length: 13 residues. V gave up 2 bases and J gave up 12 bases, with 17 bases separating them. The CDR3 region has the DNA TGTGCCAGCAGTTTAACGGAGACGGTAGGACGGTACTTC. Protein: CASSLTETVGRYF.

This clonotype was recorded many times. The chain recombines TRBV7-3 with TRBJ2-1, with 8 bases lining up with TRBD1. This CDR3 spans 17 amino acids. The ends lost 5 bases at V and 6 bases at J; junction bases unmatched: 15. Germline V gene data show CDR1 as SGHTA and CDR2 as FQGTGA. Here the CDR3 DNA reads TGTGCCAGCAGCCCAAAACCTAGGACAGGGAAGATCAATGAGCAGTTCTTC. This encodes CASSPKPRTGKINEQFF. Full variable domain (missing parts from reference TRBV7-3 and TRBJ2-1): GAGVSQTPSNKVTEKGKYVELRCDPISGHTALYWYRQSLGQGPEFLIYFQGTGAADDSGLPNDRFFAVRPEGSVSTLKIQRTERGDSAVYLCASSPKPRTGKINEQFFGPGTRLTVL.

V usage is TRBV5-1 and J usage is TRBJ2-7, with 11 nucleotides matching TRBD2. The trim removed 6 bases at V and 6 bases at J, leaving 11 bases unmatched. The CDR3 is made up of 15 amino acids. The germline gives CDR1 SGHRS, CDR2 YFSETQ. The CDR3 region has the DNA TGCGCCAGCACCGAGACTAGCGGGAAAGTGGGCGAGCAGTACTTC. Its protein product is CASTETSGKVGEQYF.

For this clonotype: A clone one base away is much larger, so this may be a read error. The rearrangement joins TRBV24-1 to TRBJ2-7; 11 nucleotides align to TRBD2. The J segment lost 4 bases and the V segment lost 3 bases, leaving 7 bases of the junction unmatched. Looked up from germline, CDR1 is KGHDR and CDR2 is SFDVKD. This CDR3 is built from 16 residues. The CDR3 sequence: CATSDHSGTSGYEQYF. In DNA, the CDR3 is TGTGCCACCAGTGATCACTCCGGGACTAGCGGATACGAGCAGTACTTC.

This clonotype has ten or more counts. J is TRBJ1-3 and V is TRBV18, with TRBD1 identical over 8 bases. Unmatched junction bases numbered 11, after V lost 8 bases and J lost 2 bases. This CDR3 comprises 16 residues. Germline values: CDR1 KGHSH, CDR2 LQKENI. In nucleotides, the CDR3 is TGTGCCAGCACCCAGGCCCAGGGGGCGGCTGGAAACACCATATATTTT. The encoded protein is CASTQAQGAAGNTIYF.

This clonotype was seen only a few times. A clone one base away is much larger, so this may be a read error. The chain carries TRBV6-6 and TRBJ2-7; TRBD2 might be the D (5 bases). Germline-derived CDR1 and CDR2 are MNHNY and SVGAGI (reference sequence). The CDR3 runs 15 residues. Trimming stripped 6 bases from V and 0 bases from J, with 15 bases between. The CDR3 here is CASRAYGVFSYEQYF. CDR3 DNA: TGTGCCAGCAGGGCCTACGGGGTTTTCTCCTACGAGCAGTACTTC.

This clonotype occurred many times. The chain is built from TRBV20-1 and TRBJ2-3; D remains ambiguous. Looked up from germline, CDR1 is DFQATT and CDR2 is SNEGSKA (reference sequence). CDR3 size: 15 residues. Trimming pared 4 bases from V and 6 bases from J, leaving 20 bases between. The CDR3 protein is CSANQGRVGRDTQYF. The CDR3 DNA sequence: TGCAGTGCTAACCAAGGCAGAGTCGGGCGGGATACGCAGTATTTT.

The rearrangement links TRBV4-3 to TRBJ2-7; D might be TRBD2 (5 bases). Trimming took 1 base from V and 2 from J, leaving 9 bases between them. The CDR3 consists of 14 residues. CDR1 and CDR2 from the germline V gene are LGHNA and YSLEER. The chain's CDR3 is CASSQARGPYEQYF. CDR3 bases: TGCGCCAGCAGCCAAGCACGGGGTCCCTACGAGCAGTACTTC.

This clonotype was seen many times. The chain has TRBV5-5 and TRBJ1-2, with a weak D call TRBD1 (6 bases). V lost 0 bases and J lost 3, with 12 bases in between. The germline CDR1 and CDR2 sequences are SGHKS and YYEKEE (reference sequence). The CDR3 length is 15 residues. The CDR3 is CASSLDFRGDYGYTF. The DNA of the CDR3 is TGTGCCAGCAGCTTGGATTTCAGGGGCGACTATGGCTACACCTTC.

Many counts were recorded for this clonotype. This chain joins TRBV7-9 and TRBJ2-3, with D maybe TRBD2 (6 bases). The germline gives CDR1 SEHNR, CDR2 FQNEAQ (reference sequence). The CDR3 sequence is 15 residues long. V lost 1 base, J lost 3 bases, and 11 bases lay in between. The CDR3 nucleotides read TGTGCCAGCAGCTTAGTCGGCGGGAATACAGATACGCAGTATTTT. Protein product: CASSLVGGNTDTQYF.

At least ten counts were recorded for this clonotype. J is TRBJ2-3 and V is TRBV20-1, with 9 bases identical to TRBD1. J lost 5 bases, V lost 2 bases, and 5 bases had no gene match. Germline CDR1 DFQATT, CDR2 SNEGSKA (reference sequence). CDR3 length: 14 residues. The CDR3 loop is CSARRRQGGDTQYF. CDR3 in DNA: TGCAGTGCTAGACGTCGACAGGGGGGAGATACGCAGTATTTT.

This clonotype was seen only a few times. A much larger clonotype is one base distant, so this may be a read error. CDR3 coding DNA: TGTGACAGCAGTCCGGGACACGGGGCTTTCTTT. Translated, it gives CDSSPGHGAFF. The chain has TRBV12-3 or TRBV12-4 and TRBJ1-1, with D perhaps TRBD1 (6 bases). This CDR3 contains 11 residues.

This clonotype was recorded at least ten times. The V and J genes are TRBV5-1 and TRBJ1-3; D uncertain. Germline V CDR1 and CDR2: SGHRS, YFSETQ. The V gene lost 1 base and the J gene lost 0 bases, with 8 bases spanning the gap. The CDR3 covers 15 residues. For the CDR3, the DNA is TGCGCCAGCAGCTTGTCCCCGGGCTCTGGAAACACCATATATTTT. Amino acid sequence: CASSLSPGSGNTIYF.

The chain joins TRBV20-1 to TRBJ1-1; weak D call: TRBD1 (6 bases). Germline V gives CDR1 DFQATT, CDR2 SNEGSKA (reference sequence). The CDR3 extends over 13 amino acids. Between the trimmed V and J ends, which lost 6 bases and 4 bases, there was a span of 15 bases. DNA for the CDR3: TGCAGTGCGGAGCAGGGGATAAGCACTGAAGCTTTCTTT. It specifies CSAEQGISTEAFF.

This clonotype was counted ten times or more. V and J are TRBV5-1 and TRBJ1-6; D remains ambiguous. From germline, CDR1 is SGHRS and CDR2 YFSETQ. Trimming stripped 4 bases from V and 10 bases from J, with 15 bases between. CDR3 size: 14 residues. The DNA for the CDR3 is TGCGCCAGCAGCCCCCCCGGTCCGGGCTCACCCCTCCACTTT. As protein: CASSPPGPGSPLHF. Looking up the rest from reference TRBV5-1 and TRBJ1-6 gives the full variable domain: KAGVTQTPRYLIKTRGQQVTLSCSPISGHRSVSWYQQTPGQGLQFLFEYFSETQRNKGNFPGRFSGRQFSNSRSEMNVSTLELGDSALYLCASSPPGPGSPLHFGNGTRLTVT.